A single sample is the source of the 16 T cell receptor beta chains below, sequenced in a study. TCRdb passed the reads through MiXCR, listing each CDR3 protein once. The table includes 920 or so distinct CDR3 sequences, around 5.6% detected once. Sequencing was carried out using CD4+ T cells from synovial fluid. The origin of the receptors is a human donor with rheumatoid arthritis.

This clonotype is termed medium-sized. This rearrangement joins TRBV29-1 to TRBJ2-1; a possible D gene is TRBD2 (6 bases). Germline CDR1 and CDR2: SQVTM and ANQGSEA. The CDR3 covers 13 residues. V lost 3 bases and J 10 bases, leaving 16 bases between the germline ends. The CDR3 loop reads CSVEVLTGEEQFF. CDR3 DNA sequence: TGCAGCGTTGAGGTATTGACGGGGGAGGAGCAGTTCTTC.

By share, this clonotype ranks as medium-sized. The gene calls are TRBV15 and TRBJ1-2; D gene unclear. Looked up from germline, CDR1 is LNHNV and CDR2 is YYDKDF (reference sequence). Between the trimmed V and J ends, which lost 1 base and 4 bases, there was a span of 13 bases. The length of the CDR3 is 15 residues. CDR3 sequence: CATSRGQGGIYGYTF. The CDR3 region has the DNA TGTGCCACCAGCAGAGGCCAAGGTGGGATCTATGGCTACACCTTC.

By sample fraction, this clonotype is medium-sized. The genes are TRBV5-1 and TRBJ2-1; 7 nucleotides align to TRBD2. CDR3 length: 16 residues. Germline V lookup: CDR1 SGHRS, CDR2 YFSETQ. V trimming: 0 bases; J trimming: 6 bases; junction bases outside the gene matches: 9. CDR3 nucleotides: TGCGCCAGCAGCTTGGTGGCTAGCGGAGCCGGCAATGAGCAGTTCTTC. Encoded protein: CASSLVASGAGNEQFF.

This clonotype counts as large. The chain recombines TRBV7-9 with TRBJ2-7; D unclear. Trimming stripped 4 bases from V and 5 bases from J, with 9 bases between. Germline CDR1 reads SEHNR; CDR2 reads FQNEAQ (reference sequence). CDR3 size: 12 residues. CDR3 sequence (DNA): TGTGCCAGCAGCTACCGGGTAGACGAGCAGTACTTC. The encoded protein is CASSYRVDEQYF.

By its share, this clonotype is large (0.1 to 1%). The rearrangement joins TRBV5-5 to TRBJ2-1; 10 positions match TRBD2. V gave up 2 bases and J gave up 9 bases; unmatched junction bases: 17. Germline V gives CDR1 SGHKS, CDR2 YYEKEE (reference sequence). The CDR3 is 18 residues long. The CDR3 protein is CASSLKYEAGGPRGEQFF. The CDR3 nucleotides read TGTGCCAGCAGCTTAAAATACGAAGCGGGAGGGCCCCGTGGTGAGCAGTTCTTC.

Judged by abundance, this clonotype is medium-sized. The chain uses TRBV11-2 and TRBJ1-1; 7 bases map to TRBD1. The CDR3 has 13 residues. V shed 0 bases and J 8 bases; nucleotides not matched to a gene: 3. Germline V gives CDR1 SGHAT, CDR2 FQNNGV. CDR3 sequence: CASSLDRQGEAFF. CDR3 sequence (DNA): TGTGCCAGCAGCTTAGATAGACAGGGCGAAGCTTTCTTT.

This clonotype is large. The rearrangement links TRBV11-2 to TRBJ2-5; no firm D call. Germline lookup yields CDR1 SGHAT and CDR2 FQNNGV. The V end lost 2 bases, the J end lost 5 bases, and 9 bases lay between the germline ends. This CDR3 has 13 amino acids. The CDR3 DNA sequence: TGTGCCAGCAGCTTATGGCTCTGGGAGACCCAGTACTTC. Protein: CASSLWLWETQYF. Complete variable domain (other parts from reference TRBV11-2 and TRBJ2-5): EAGVAQSPRYKIIEKRQSVAFWCNPISGHATLYWYQQILGQGPKLLIQFQNNGVVDDSQLPKDRFSAERLKGVDSTLKIQPAKLEDSAVYLCASSLWLWETQYFGPGTRLLVL.

This clonotype ranks as large (0.1 to 1%). The chain links TRBV28 to TRBJ2-7; 7 nucleotides line up with TRBD1. The CDR3 contains 15 residues. V dropped 7 bases and J dropped 6; count of bases not matched to a gene: 15. The germline V gene has CDR1 MDHEN and CDR2 SYDVKM. CDR3 residues: CASTSLQGQVREQYF. CDR3 sequence (DNA): TGTGCCAGCACTTCTTTACAGGGGCAAGTTCGCGAGCAGTACTTC.

By sample share, this clonotype is medium-sized (0.01 to 0.1%). V gene TRBV7-9 combines with J gene TRBJ2-5, with D possibly being TRBD2 (6 bases). Germline-derived CDR1 and CDR2 are SEHNR and FQNEAQ (reference sequence). The CDR3 has 15 residues. The V end lost 3 bases, the J end lost 2 bases, and 13 bases lay between the germline ends. The CDR3 spells CASSLGGAAQETQYF. CDR3 in DNA: TGTGCCAGCAGCTTGGGCGGGGCAGCACAAGAGACCCAGTACTTC.

By share, this clonotype counts as large. The V and J genes are TRBV5-1 and TRBJ2-7; the D gene is possibly TRBD1 (5 bases). This CDR3 spans 16 amino acids. Between the trimmed V and J ends, which lost 0 bases and 1 base, there was a span of 14 bases. CDR1 SGHRS and CDR2 YFSETQ come from the germline V gene. CDR3 nucleotides: TGCGCCAGCAGCTTGGGAGCTCGGCAGGGATCCTACGAGCAGTACTTC. Its translation is CASSLGARQGSYEQYF.

This clonotype rates as medium-sized. This chain links TRBV7-2 with TRBJ1-1, with 7 bases identical to TRBD1. The junction had 13 bases not matched to a gene; V was cut back by 1 base and J by 5 bases. Germline lookup yields CDR1 SGHTA and CDR2 FQGNSA. CDR3 length: 17 amino acids. DNA of the CDR3: TGTGCCAGCAGCTTAGATGTGAATAGACAGGGTGGGACTGAAGCTTTCTTT. Amino acids: CASSLDVNRQGGTEAFF.

With respect to this clonotype: Mismatch with germline at one junction end may stem from a read error. The chain links TRBV20-1 to TRBJ2-7, with 9 bases matching TRBD2. The CDR3 length is 17 residues. The V gene's germline CDR1 is DFQATT and CDR2 SNEGSKA (reference sequence). This CDR3 is CSARDVSRLAGTGEQYF. The CDR3, as DNA: TGCAGTGCTCGAGACGTGAGTCGGCTAGCGGGAACTGGCGAGCAGTACTTC.

This clonotype is medium-sized in the sample. The chain joins TRBV4-2 to TRBJ2-1, with 7 bases fitting TRBD2. The CDR3 totals 16 residues. Germline V gene lookup returns CDR1 LGHNA and CDR2 YNFKEQ. The trim removed 0 bases at V and 8 bases at J, leaving 10 bases unmatched. The CDR3 protein is CASSQDIAGVKDEQFF. In DNA form, the CDR3 reads TGTGCCAGCAGCCAAGATATTGCGGGAGTCAAGGATGAGCAGTTCTTC.

Within the sample, this clonotype is medium-sized. This chain joins TRBV10-1 and TRBJ2-2; TRBD1 agrees at 9 bases. The length of the CDR3 is 13 residues. J was trimmed by 7 bases and V by 6 bases; bases with no gene match: 3. Per the germline V gene, CDR1 is WNHNN and CDR2 is SYGVQD (reference sequence). The CDR3 DNA follows: TGCGCCAGCAGCAGGACAGGGGACGGGGAGCTGTTTTTT. Its translation is CASSRTGDGELFF.

This clonotype ranks as large. CDR3 in DNA: TGCAGCGCCTACGAGCTGGTGGCTTTCTTT. It translates to CSAYELVAFF. The rearrangement uses TRBV29-1 and TRBJ1-1; D unresolved. Germline loops: CDR1 SQVTM, CDR2 ANQGSEA. The CDR3 loop spans 10 amino acids. Trimming took off 7 bases at V and 11 bases at J, with 14 bases between the two ends.

This clonotype is large. The CDR3 DNA follows: TGTGCCAGCAGTTACCACAAGACCCAGTACTTC. This gives the protein CASSYHKTQYF. V and J are TRBV6-5 and TRBJ2-5; D is uncertain. Germline-derived CDR1 and CDR2 are MNHEY and SVGAGI. V lost 2 bases, J lost 6 bases, and 4 bases lay in between. The CDR3 contains 11 residues.